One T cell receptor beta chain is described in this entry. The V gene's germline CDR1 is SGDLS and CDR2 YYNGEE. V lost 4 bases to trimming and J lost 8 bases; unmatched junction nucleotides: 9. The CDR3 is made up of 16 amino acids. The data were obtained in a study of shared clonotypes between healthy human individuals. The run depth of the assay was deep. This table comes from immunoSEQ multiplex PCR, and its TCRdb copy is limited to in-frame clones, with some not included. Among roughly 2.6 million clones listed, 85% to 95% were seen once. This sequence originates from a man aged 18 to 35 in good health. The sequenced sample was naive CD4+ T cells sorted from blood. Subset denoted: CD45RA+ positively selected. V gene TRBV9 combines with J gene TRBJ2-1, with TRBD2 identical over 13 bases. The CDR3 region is CASSMGLAGQGHEQFF. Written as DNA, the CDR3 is TGTGCCAGCAGCATGGGACTAGCGGGACAGGGACATGAGCAGTTCTTC.